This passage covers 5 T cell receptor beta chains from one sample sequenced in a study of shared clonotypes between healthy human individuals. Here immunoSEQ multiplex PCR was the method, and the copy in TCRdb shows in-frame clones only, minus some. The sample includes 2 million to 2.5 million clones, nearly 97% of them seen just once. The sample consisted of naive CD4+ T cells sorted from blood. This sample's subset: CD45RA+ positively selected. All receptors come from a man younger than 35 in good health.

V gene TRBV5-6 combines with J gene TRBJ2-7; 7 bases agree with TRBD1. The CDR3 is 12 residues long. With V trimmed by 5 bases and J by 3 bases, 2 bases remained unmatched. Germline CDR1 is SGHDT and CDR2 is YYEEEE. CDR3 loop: CASSRTGYEQYF. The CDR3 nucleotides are TGTGCCAGCAGTAGGACAGGCTACGAGCAGTACTTC.

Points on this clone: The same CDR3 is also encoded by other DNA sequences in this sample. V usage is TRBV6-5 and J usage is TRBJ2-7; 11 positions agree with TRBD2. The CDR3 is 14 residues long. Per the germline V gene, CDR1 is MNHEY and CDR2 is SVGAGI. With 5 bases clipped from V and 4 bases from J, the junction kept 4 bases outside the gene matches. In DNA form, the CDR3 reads TGTGCCAGCAGTCGCGGGACTAGCGGATACGAGCAGTACTTC. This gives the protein CASSRGTSGYEQYF.

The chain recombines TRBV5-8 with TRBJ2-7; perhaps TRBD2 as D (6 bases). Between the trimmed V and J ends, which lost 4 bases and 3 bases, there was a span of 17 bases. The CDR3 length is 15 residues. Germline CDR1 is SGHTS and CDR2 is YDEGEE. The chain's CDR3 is CASSVPGTGDYEQYF. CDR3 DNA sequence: TGTGCCAGCAGCGTACCCGGGACTGGAGACTACGAGCAGTACTTC.

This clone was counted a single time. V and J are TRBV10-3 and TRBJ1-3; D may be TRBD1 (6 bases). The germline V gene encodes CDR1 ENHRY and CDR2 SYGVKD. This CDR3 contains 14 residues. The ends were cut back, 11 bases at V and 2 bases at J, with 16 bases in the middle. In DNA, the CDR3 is TGTGCCCAGAGGGGGGAGGGAGCTGGAAACACCATATATTTT. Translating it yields CAQRGEGAGNTIYF.

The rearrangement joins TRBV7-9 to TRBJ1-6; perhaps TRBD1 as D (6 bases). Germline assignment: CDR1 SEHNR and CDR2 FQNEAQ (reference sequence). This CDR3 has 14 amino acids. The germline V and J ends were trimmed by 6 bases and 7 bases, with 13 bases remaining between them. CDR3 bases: TGTGCCAGCAGTTGGGACAAGCTAAATTCACCCCTCCACTTT. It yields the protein CASSWDKLNSPLHF.